This is a list of T cell receptor beta chains from one sample in a study of Graves' ophthalmopathy and Graves' hyperthyroidism. TCRdb recomputed calls from the multiplex PCR reads with MiXCR, one row per CDR3 protein. The table lists some 400,000 distinct CDR3 sequences, around 19% of them singletons. Sequences were obtained from peripheral blood. The receptors derive from a young woman with Graves' ophthalmopathy. Both conserved end residues are part of each CDR3.

J gene: TRBJ2-2; V gene: TRBV12-3/TRBV12-4; CDR3 protein: CASSSSRGGTGELFF
J gene: TRBJ1-1; V gene: TRBV10-3; CDR3 protein: CAISELIQEMNTEAFF
J gene: TRBJ2-2; V gene: TRBV27; CDR3 protein: CASSLWSRGGNRELFF
J gene: TRBJ1-1; V gene: TRBV7-2; CDR3 protein: CASSFQENTEAFF
J gene: TRBJ1-6; V gene: TRBV6-1; CDR3 protein: CASSDRDRRRGSPLHF
J gene: TRBJ2-7; V gene: TRBV6-2/TRBV6-3; CDR3 protein: CASSLQSAYEQYF
J gene: TRBJ2-7; V gene: TRBV19; CDR3 protein: CASSFSSGSSYEQYF
J gene: TRBJ2-5; V gene: TRBV10-1; CDR3 protein: CASSEGQQETQYF
J gene: TRBJ2-7; V gene: TRBV12-3/TRBV12-4; CDR3 protein: CASSFMSSVSTYEQYF
J gene: TRBJ1-6; V gene: TRBV2; CDR3 protein: CASSEGRVRNSPLHF
J gene: TRBJ2-7; V gene: TRBV6-1; CDR3 protein: CASTRGGQGYEQYF
J gene: TRBJ2-5; V gene: TRBV4-3; CDR3 protein: CASSQLDRKETQYF
J gene: TRBJ2-1; V gene: TRBV28; CDR3 protein: CASRTDRGLRNEQFF
J gene: TRBJ2-7; V gene: TRBV30; CDR3 protein: CAWSFYYEQYF
J gene: TRBJ1-2; V gene: TRBV6-5; CDR3 protein: CASSSYRGTAEGGYTF
J gene: TRBJ2-5; V gene: TRBV4-2; CDR3 protein: CASSPKIRRDLEETQYF
J gene: TRBJ1-1; V gene: TRBV7-2; CDR3 protein: CASSSRQAKSAFF
J gene: TRBJ1-5; V gene: TRBV30; CDR3 protein: CAWSGTLNQPQHF
J gene: TRBJ2-2; V gene: TRBV29-1; CDR3 protein: CSADRGAGELFF
J gene: TRBJ1-1; V gene: TRBV6-1; CDR3 protein: CASSDWTGAGTEAFF
J gene: TRBJ2-2; V gene: TRBV12-3/TRBV12-4; CDR3 protein: CASCNGGHTGELFF
J gene: TRBJ1-1; V gene: TRBV20-1; CDR3 protein: CSARDPGRGNTEAFF
J gene: TRBJ1-2; V gene: TRBV19; CDR3 protein: CASSIRQPLSDGYTF
J gene: TRBJ1-1; V gene: TRBV12-3/TRBV12-4; CDR3 protein: CASLSQGANRRNTEAFF
J gene: TRBJ1-1; V gene: TRBV20-1; CDR3 protein: CSARPAGLNTEAFF
J gene: TRBJ2-7; V gene: TRBV12-3/TRBV12-4; CDR3 protein: CASSPSEGGFYEQYF
J gene: TRBJ2-2; V gene: TRBV11-2; CDR3 protein: CASSSQQGTGELFF
J gene: TRBJ1-1; V gene: TRBV12-3/TRBV12-4; CDR3 protein: CASSFWRGTEAFF
J gene: TRBJ2-7; V gene: TRBV6-2/TRBV6-3; CDR3 protein: CASSYSSVAGDYEQYF
J gene: TRBJ1-1; V gene: TRBV10-2; CDR3 protein: CASSDAGMGTEAFF
J gene: TRBJ2-2; V gene: TRBV7-2; CDR3 protein: CASSLSGARTGELFF
J gene: TRBJ1-1; V gene: TRBV3-1; CDR3 protein: CASSQIVSGTEAFF
J gene: TRBJ2-7; V gene: TRBV12-3/TRBV12-4; CDR3 protein: CASSLGTKTYEQYF
J gene: TRBJ2-2; V gene: TRBV19; CDR3 protein: CASSMREGHGELFF
J gene: TRBJ1-5; V gene: TRBV6-1; CDR3 protein: CASSEAMGTGSQPQHF
J gene: TRBJ1-5; V gene: TRBV6-1; CDR3 protein: CASRPDRSNQPQHF
J gene: TRBJ1-2; V gene: TRBV27; CDR3 protein: CASSSLGDGNYGYTF
J gene: TRBJ2-2; V gene: TRBV10-3; CDR3 protein: CAIRASGHQGIGELFF
J gene: TRBJ1-1; V gene: TRBV7-9; CDR3 protein: CASSYQGGTEAFF
J gene: TRBJ2-7; V gene: TRBV28; CDR3 protein: CASRDRGGQVPYEQYF
J gene: TRBJ1-2; V gene: TRBV15; CDR3 protein: CATSRSMKNYGYTF
J gene: TRBJ1-2; V gene: TRBV7-2; CDR3 protein: CAIRKDYGYTF
J gene: TRBJ2-5; V gene: TRBV19; CDR3 protein: CATTGWAGEETQYF
J gene: TRBJ1-1; V gene: TRBV30; CDR3 protein: CAWSVDRLNTEAFF